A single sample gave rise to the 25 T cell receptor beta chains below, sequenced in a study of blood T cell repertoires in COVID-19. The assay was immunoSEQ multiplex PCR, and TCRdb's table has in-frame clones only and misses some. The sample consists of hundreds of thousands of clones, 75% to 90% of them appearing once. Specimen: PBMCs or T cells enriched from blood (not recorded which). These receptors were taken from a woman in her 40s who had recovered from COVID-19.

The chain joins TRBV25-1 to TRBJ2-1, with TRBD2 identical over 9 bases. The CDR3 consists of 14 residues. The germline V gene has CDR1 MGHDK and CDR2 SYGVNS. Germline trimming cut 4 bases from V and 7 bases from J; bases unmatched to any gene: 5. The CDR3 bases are TGTGCCAGCAGTGGTAGCGGGAGTGGTAATGAGCAGTTCTTC. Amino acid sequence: CASSGSGSGNEQFF.

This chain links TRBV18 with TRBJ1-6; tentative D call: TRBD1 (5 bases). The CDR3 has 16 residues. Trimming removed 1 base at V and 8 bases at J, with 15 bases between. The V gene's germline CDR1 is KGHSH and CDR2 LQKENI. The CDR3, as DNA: TGTGCCAGCTCACCACAGGTGGCAGGGAATGATTCACCCCTCCACTTT. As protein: CASSPQVAGNDSPLHF.

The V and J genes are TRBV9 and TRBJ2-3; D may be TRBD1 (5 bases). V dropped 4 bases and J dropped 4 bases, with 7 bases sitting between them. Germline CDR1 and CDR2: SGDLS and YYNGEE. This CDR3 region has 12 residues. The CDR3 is CASSPGSDTQYF. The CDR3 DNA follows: TGTGCCAGCAGCCCAGGGTCAGATACGCAGTATTTT.

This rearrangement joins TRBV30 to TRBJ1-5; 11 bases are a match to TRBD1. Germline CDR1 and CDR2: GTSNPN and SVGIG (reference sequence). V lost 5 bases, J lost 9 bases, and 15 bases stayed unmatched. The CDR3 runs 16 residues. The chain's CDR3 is CAWSAGTGGTRSPQHF. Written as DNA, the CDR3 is TGTGCCTGGTCCGCCGGGACAGGGGGGACCAGGTCGCCCCAGCATTTT. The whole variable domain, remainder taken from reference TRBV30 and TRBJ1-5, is SQTIHQWPATLVQPVGSPLSLECTVEGTSNPNLYWYRQAAGRGLQLLFYSVGIGQISSEVPQNLSASRPQDRQFILSSKKLLLSDSGFYLCAWSAGTGGTRSPQHFGDGTRLSIL.

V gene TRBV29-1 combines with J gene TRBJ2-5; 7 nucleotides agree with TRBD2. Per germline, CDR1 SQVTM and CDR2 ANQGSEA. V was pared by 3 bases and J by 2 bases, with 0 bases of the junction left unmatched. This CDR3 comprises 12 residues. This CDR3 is CSVDSGQETQYF. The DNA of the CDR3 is TGCAGCGTTGATAGCGGGCAAGAGACCCAGTACTTC. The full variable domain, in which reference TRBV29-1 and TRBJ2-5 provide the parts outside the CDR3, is SAVISQKPSRDICQRGTSLTIQCQVDSQVTMMFWYRQQPGQSLTLIATANQGSEATYESGFVIDKFPISRPNLTFSTLTVSNMSPEDSSIYLCSVDSGQETQYFGPGTRLLVL.

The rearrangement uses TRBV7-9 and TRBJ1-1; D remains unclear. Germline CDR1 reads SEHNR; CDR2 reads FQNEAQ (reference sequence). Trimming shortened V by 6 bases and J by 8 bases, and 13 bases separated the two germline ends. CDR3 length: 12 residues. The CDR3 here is CASSRTGKEAFF. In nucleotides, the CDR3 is TGTGCCAGCAGTCGGACGGGGAAAGAAGCTTTCTTT.

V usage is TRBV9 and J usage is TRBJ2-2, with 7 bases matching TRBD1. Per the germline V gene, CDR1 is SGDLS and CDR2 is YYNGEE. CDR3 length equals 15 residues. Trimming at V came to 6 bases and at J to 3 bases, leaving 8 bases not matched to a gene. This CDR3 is CASNDHRGDTGELFF. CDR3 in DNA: TGTGCCAGCAACGACCACAGGGGTGACACCGGGGAGCTGTTTTTT.

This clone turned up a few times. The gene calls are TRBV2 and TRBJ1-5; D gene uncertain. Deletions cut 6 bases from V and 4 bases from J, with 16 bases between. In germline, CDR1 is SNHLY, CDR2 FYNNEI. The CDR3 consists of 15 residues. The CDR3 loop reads CASRADSAPNQPQHF. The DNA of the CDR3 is TGTGCCAGCAGGGCGGACTCGGCCCCTAATCAGCCCCAGCATTTT.

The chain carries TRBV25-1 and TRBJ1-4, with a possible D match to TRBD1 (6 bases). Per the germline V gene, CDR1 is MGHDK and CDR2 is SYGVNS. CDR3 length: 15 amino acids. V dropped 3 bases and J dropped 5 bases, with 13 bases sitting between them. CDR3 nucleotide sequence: TGTGCCAGCAGTGAGCCCGACAGGCAGAATGAAAAACTGTTTTTT. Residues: CASSEPDRQNEKLFF.

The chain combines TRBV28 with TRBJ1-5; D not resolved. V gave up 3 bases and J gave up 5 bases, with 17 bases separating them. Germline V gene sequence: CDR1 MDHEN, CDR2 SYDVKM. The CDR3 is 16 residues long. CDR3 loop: CASSFRLTEGDQPQHF. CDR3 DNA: TGTGCCAGCAGTTTCCGCCTAACAGAGGGCGATCAGCCCCAGCATTTT.

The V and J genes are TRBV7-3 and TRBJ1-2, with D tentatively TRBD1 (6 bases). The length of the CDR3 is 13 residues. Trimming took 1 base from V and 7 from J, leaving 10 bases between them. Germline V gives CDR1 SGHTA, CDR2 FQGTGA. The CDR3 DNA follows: TGTGCCAGCAGCTTAAGCTCAGGGGCTGGCTACACCTTC. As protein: CASSLSSGAGYTF.

The CDR3 DNA reads as TGTGCCAGTAGGTCTTTCAGGACACCCCAAGAGACCCAGTACTTC. Protein sequence: CASRSFRTPQETQYF. This chain connects TRBV19 to TRBJ2-5; D possibly corresponds to TRBD1 (5 bases). Germline values: CDR1 LNHDA, CDR2 SQIVND (reference sequence). The CDR3 runs to 15 residues. V was trimmed by 6 bases and J by 1 base, leaving 15 bases between them.

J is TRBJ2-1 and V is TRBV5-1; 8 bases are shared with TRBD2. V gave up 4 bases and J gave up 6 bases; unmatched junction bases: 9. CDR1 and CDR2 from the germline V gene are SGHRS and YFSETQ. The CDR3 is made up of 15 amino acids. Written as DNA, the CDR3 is TGCGCCAGCAGCCCGGGGAGCGGGGGATCCAATGAGCAGTTCTTC. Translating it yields CASSPGSGGSNEQFF.

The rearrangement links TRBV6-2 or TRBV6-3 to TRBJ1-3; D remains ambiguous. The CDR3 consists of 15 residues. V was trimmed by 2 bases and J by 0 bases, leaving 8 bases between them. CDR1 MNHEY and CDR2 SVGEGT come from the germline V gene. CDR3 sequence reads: CASSYGGHSGNTIYF. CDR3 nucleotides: TGTGCCAGCAGTTACGGCGGCCACTCTGGAAACACCATATATTTT.

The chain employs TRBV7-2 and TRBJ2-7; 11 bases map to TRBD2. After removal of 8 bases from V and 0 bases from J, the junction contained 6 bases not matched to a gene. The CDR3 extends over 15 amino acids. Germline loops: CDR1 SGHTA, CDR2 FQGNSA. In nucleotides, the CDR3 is TGTGCCAGCGGGTCGACTAGCGGGATCTCCTACGAGCAGTACTTC. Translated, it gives CASGSTSGISYEQYF.

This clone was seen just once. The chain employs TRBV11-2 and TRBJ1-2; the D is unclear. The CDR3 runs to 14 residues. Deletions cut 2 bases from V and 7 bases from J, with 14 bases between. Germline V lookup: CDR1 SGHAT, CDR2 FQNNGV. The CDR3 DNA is TGTGCCAGCAGCTTATCCGACGGTCTAGGTGGCTACACCTTC. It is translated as CASSLSDGLGGYTF.

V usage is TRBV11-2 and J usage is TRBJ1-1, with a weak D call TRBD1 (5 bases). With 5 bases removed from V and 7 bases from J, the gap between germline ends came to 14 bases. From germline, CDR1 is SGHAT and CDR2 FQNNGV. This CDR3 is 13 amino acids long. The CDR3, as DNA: TGTGCCAGCAGCCCCCAAGGGGATTTTGAAGCTTTCTTT. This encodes CASSPQGDFEAFF.

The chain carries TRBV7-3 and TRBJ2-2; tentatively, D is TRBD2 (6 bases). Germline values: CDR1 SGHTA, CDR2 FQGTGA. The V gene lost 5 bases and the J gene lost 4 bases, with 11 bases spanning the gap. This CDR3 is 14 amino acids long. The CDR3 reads CASSPRDFTGELFF. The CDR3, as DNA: TGTGCCAGCAGCCCCCGGGACTTCACCGGGGAGCTGTTTTTT.

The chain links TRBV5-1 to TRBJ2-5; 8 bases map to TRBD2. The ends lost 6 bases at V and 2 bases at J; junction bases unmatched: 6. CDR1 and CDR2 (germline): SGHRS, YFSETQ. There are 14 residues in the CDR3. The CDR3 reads CASTVAGYQETQYF. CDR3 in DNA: TGCGCCAGCACGGTAGCGGGGTATCAAGAGACCCAGTACTTC.

DNA of the CDR3: TGCGCCAGCAGCCGTGCGGGGAACACTGAAGCTTTCTTT. This encodes CASSRAGNTEAFF. V is TRBV4-3 and J is TRBJ1-1; D is unclear. The CDR3 extends over 13 amino acids. Germline values: CDR1 LGHNA, CDR2 YSLEER. V lost 4 bases and J lost 1, with 7 bases in between.

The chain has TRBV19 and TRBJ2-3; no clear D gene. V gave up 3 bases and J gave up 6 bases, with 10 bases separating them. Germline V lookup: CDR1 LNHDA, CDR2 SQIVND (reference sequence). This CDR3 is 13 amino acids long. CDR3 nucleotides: TGTGCCAGTAGTATGTCCATTGAGGATACGCAGTATTTT. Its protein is CASSMSIEDTQYF. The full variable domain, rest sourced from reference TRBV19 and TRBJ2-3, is DGGITQSPKYLFRKEGQNVTLSCEQNLNHDAMYWYRQDPGQGLRLIYYSQIVNDFQKGDIAEGYSVSREKKESFPLTVTSAQKNPTAFYLCASSMSIEDTQYFGPGTRLTVL.

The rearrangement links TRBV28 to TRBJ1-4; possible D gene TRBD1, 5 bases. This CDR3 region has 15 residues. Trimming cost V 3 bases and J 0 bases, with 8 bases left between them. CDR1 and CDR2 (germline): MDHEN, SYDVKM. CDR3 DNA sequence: TGTGCCAGCAGTTTGGGGGGGTCAACTAATGAAAAACTGTTTTTT. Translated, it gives CASSLGGSTNEKLFF.

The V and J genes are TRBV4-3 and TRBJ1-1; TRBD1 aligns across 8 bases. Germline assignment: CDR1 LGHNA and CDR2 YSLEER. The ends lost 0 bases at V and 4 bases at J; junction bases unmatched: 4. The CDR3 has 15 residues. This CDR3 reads CASSQDRRGPTEAFF. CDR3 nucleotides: TGCGCCAGCAGCCAAGATCGCAGGGGGCCCACTGAAGCTTTCTTT.

This CDR3 reads CASSVQGFDEQFF. The CDR3 DNA reads as TGTGCCAGCAGCGTACAGGGGTTCGATGAGCAGTTCTTC. The chain combines TRBV9 with TRBJ2-1, with D perhaps matching TRBD1 (6 bases). V lost 1 base, J lost 8 bases, and 10 bases lay in between. CDR3 size: 13 residues. The V gene's germline CDR1 is SGDLS and CDR2 YYNGEE. Supplemented by reference TRBV9 and TRBJ2-1, the full variable domain reads DSGVTQTPKHLITATGQRVTLRCSPRSGDLSVYWYQQSLDQGLQFLIQYYNGEERAKGNILERFSAQQFPDLHSELNLSSLELGDSALYFCASSVQGFDEQFFGPGTRLTVL.

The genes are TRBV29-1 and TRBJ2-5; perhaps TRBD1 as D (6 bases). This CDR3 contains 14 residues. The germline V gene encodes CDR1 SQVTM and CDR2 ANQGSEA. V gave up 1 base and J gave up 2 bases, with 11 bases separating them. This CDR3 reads CSVEVDRRQETQYF. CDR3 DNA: TGCAGCGTTGAAGTCGACAGGAGGCAAGAGACCCAGTACTTC.